The clone carrying this T cell receptor beta chain appeared many times. Its antigen is not known. This sample is part of a study of early T cells in non-severe SARS-CoV-2 infection. Notes on the study in general: VDJdb matching skewed toward anti-spike CD8 responses, missing private and CD4 specificities.

The V gene lost 7 bases and the J gene lost 5 bases, with 14 bases spanning the gap. The CDR3 length is 13 residues. Germline V gives CDR1 MGHDK, CDR2 SYGVNS. Separate cDNA molecules each had unique molecular identifiers attached to them. TCRdb used MiXCR to reprocess the 5' RACE reads, holding one entry per CDR3 protein. The sample lists about 55,000 distinct CDR3 sequences; under 8% were seen once. Here the sequenced sample was whole blood, taken at baseline. The clonotype was recovered from an adult who was a healthcare worker with PCR-confirmed SARS-CoV-2 infection or an uninfected control (not recorded which). V is TRBV25-1 and J is TRBJ1-1; a possible D gene is TRBD1 (5 bases). The CDR3 loop reads CASTLGQATEAFF. CDR3 nucleotides: TGTGCCAGCACCTTGGGGCAGGCAACTGAAGCTTTCTTT.